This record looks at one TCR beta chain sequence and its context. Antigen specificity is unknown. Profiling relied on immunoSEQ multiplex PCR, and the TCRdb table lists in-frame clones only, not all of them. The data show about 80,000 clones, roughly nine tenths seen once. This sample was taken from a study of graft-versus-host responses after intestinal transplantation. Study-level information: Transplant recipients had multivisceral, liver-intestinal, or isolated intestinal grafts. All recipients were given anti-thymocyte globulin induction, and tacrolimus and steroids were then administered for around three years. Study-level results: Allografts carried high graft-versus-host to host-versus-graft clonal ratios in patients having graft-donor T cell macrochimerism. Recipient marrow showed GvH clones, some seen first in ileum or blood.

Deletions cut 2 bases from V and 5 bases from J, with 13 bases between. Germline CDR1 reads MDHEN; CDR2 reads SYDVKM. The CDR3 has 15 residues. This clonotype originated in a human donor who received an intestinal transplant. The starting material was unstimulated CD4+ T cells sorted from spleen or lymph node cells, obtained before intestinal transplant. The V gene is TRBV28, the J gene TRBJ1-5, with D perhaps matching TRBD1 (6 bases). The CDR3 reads CASSLAHRVHQPQHF. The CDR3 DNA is TGTGCCAGCAGTTTAGCCCACAGGGTGCATCAGCCCCAGCATTTT.